Presented here are 31 T cell receptor beta chains from one specimen sequenced in a study of blood T cell repertoires in COVID-19. The method was immunoSEQ multiplex PCR; TCRdb's version includes in-frame clones alone and lacks a portion of them. Here the sample spans 200,000 to 300,000 clones, roughly 89% being singletons. The specimen sequenced was peripheral blood. The receptors were gathered from a woman in her thirties or forties who had recovered from COVID-19.

This chain uses TRBV2 with TRBJ1-1, with D maybe TRBD1 (5 bases). This CDR3 contains 13 residues. Trimming took 5 bases from V and 1 from J, leaving 8 bases between them. From germline, CDR1 is SNHLY and CDR2 FYNNEI. The CDR3 DNA follows: TGTGCCAGCAGTCCAGGGTGGAACACTGAAGCTTTCTTT. This gives the protein CASSPGWNTEAFF.

This chain joins TRBV7-8 and TRBJ1-1; 9 nucleotides line up with TRBD1. Germline CDR1 SGHVS, CDR2 FQNEAQ. The V segment lost 6 bases and the J segment 4 bases; nucleotides outside the gene matches: 9. The CDR3 is 15 amino acids. CDR3 amino acids: CASRLMGQGSTEAFF. The CDR3 nucleotides are TGTGCCAGCAGGCTTATGGGACAGGGATCCACTGAAGCTTTCTTT.

The chain couples TRBV18 to TRBJ1-2, with no clear D. This CDR3 has 14 amino acids. Germline CDR1 and CDR2: KGHSH and LQKENI. V lost 3 bases and J 5 bases, leaving 13 bases between the germline ends. The CDR3 sequence is CASSPPTGFYGYTF. DNA of the CDR3: TGTGCCAGCTCACCGCCGACGGGGTTTTATGGCTACACCTTC.

V gene TRBV7-2 combines with J gene TRBJ1-1; no clear D. The CDR3 loop spans 15 amino acids. Germline V gives CDR1 SGHTA, CDR2 FQGNSA. V dropped 5 bases and J dropped 4 bases, with 17 bases sitting between them. The CDR3 loop reads CASSLRPSAGTEAFF. The CDR3 region has the DNA TGTGCCAGCAGCCTAAGACCCTCGGCGGGCACTGAAGCTTTCTTT.

This chain joins TRBV10-1 and TRBJ2-3; 8 positions match TRBD2. The CDR3 is made up of 14 amino acids. J lost 0 bases, V lost 5 bases, and 1 base had no gene match. CDR1 is WNHNN and CDR2 is SYGVQD in the germline V gene (reference sequence). DNA of the CDR3: TGCGCCAGCAGTTCGGGAGGGAGCACAGATACGCAGTATTTT. Protein product: CASSSGGSTDTQYF.

The chain links TRBV5-8 to TRBJ2-3; 7 positions match TRBD2. The CDR3 contains 15 residues. Per germline, CDR1 SGHTS and CDR2 YDEGEE. The V segment lost 1 base and the J segment 3 bases; nucleotides outside the gene matches: 5. CDR3 DNA: TGTGCCAGCAGCTTGCTGGCGGGGGTAACAGATACGCAGTATTTT. Translating gives CASSLLAGVTDTQYF.

Only a few counts were recorded for this clone. The chain combines TRBV5-1 with TRBJ2-1, with D perhaps matching TRBD1 (6 bases). The germline V gene encodes CDR1 SGHRS and CDR2 YFSETQ. The CDR3 is 15 amino acids. Trimming stripped 7 bases from V and 2 bases from J, with 16 bases between. This CDR3 reads CASDPGAGAYNEQFF. The CDR3 nucleotides are TGCGCCAGCGACCCTGGGGCAGGGGCCTACAATGAGCAGTTCTTC.

The J gene is TRBJ2-7, the V gene TRBV6-5; TRBD1 might be the D (5 bases). The CDR3 covers 14 residues. CDR1 is MNHEY and CDR2 is SVGAGI in the germline V gene. Trimming removed 6 bases at V and 6 bases at J, with 18 bases between. The DNA of the CDR3 is TGTGCCAGCAGAAGATCACCGCCTCAGGGCGAGCAGTACTTC. Its translation: CASRRSPPQGEQYF.

The chain uses TRBV2 and TRBJ1-6, with unresolved D. V was trimmed by 5 bases and J by 4 bases, leaving 15 bases between them. Germline-derived CDR1 and CDR2 are SNHLY and FYNNEI. This CDR3 contains 16 residues. The CDR3 loop is CASSFRPEAYNSPLHF. The CDR3 coding sequence is TGTGCCAGCAGTTTCCGACCCGAAGCGTATAATTCACCCCTCCACTTT. The whole variable domain, filled in from reference TRBV2 and TRBJ1-6, reads EPEVTQTPSHQVTQMGQEVILRCVPISNHLYFYWYRQILGQKVEFLVSFYNNEISEKSEIFDDQFSVERPDGSNFTLKIRSTKLEDSAMYFCASSFRPEAYNSPLHFGNGTRLTVT.

Notes on this clone: The junction does not match germline at one end; this may be a read error. J is TRBJ2-1 and V is TRBV20-1, with TRBD2 matching over 9 bases. Germline assignment: CDR1 DFQATT and CDR2 SNEGSKA (reference sequence). This CDR3 is 14 amino acids long. CDR3 protein: CSASWVSRRGGRVF. CDR3 DNA: TGCAGTGCTAGTTGGGTCTCAAGGCGGGGGGGCCGCGTCTTC.

This clone has a single count. The rearrangement uses TRBV2 and TRBJ2-3; 7 nucleotides line up with TRBD1. V lost 6 bases and J lost 5; bases outside the gene matches: 8. Germline lookup yields CDR1 SNHLY and CDR2 FYNNEI. The CDR3 runs to 14 residues. CDR3 amino acids: CASSNRGEVDTQYF. The CDR3 DNA follows: TGTGCCAGCAGCAACAGGGGAGAGGTAGATACGCAGTATTTT.

This sequence joins TRBV10-3 and TRBJ1-5; weak D call: TRBD1 (6 bases). This CDR3 is 13 amino acids long. The ends were cut back, 10 bases at V and 0 bases at J, with 10 bases in the middle. Germline CDR1 reads ENHRY; CDR2 reads SYGVKD. Written as DNA, the CDR3 is TGTGCCACCCGGACAGTTAGCAATCAGCCCCAGCATTTT. It translates to CATRTVSNQPQHF.

The rearrangement links TRBV5-1 to TRBJ2-3; TRBD1 might be the D (6 bases). The V end lost 1 base, the J end lost 2 bases, and 8 bases lay between the germline ends. The germline gives CDR1 SGHRS, CDR2 YFSETQ. This CDR3 has 14 residues. Here the CDR3 DNA reads TGCGCCAGCAGCTTGCTGGGACACACAGATACGCAGTATTTT. It is translated as CASSLLGHTDTQYF.

CDR3 coding DNA: TGTGCCAGCAGCGACACCAGGAGGGGGCTTGGTACGCAGTATTTT. It is translated as CASSDTRRGLGTQYF. The chain recombines TRBV5-6 with TRBJ2-3, with D tentatively TRBD1 (7 bases). The CDR3 extends over 15 amino acids. V was trimmed by 4 bases and J by 8 bases, leaving 20 bases between them. Germline CDR1 is SGHDT and CDR2 is YYEEEE.

This clone was counted a single time. The chain employs TRBV7-8 and TRBJ1-6; D not certain. CDR1 and CDR2 (germline): SGHVS, FQNEAQ. Trimming removed 4 bases at V and 6 bases at J, with 16 bases between. The CDR3 runs to 16 residues. The CDR3 loop reads CASSSPDRGANSPLHF. CDR3 nucleotides: TGTGCCAGCAGCTCGCCCGATCGGGGAGCTAATTCACCCCTCCACTTT.

The V and J genes are TRBV7-6 and TRBJ2-7; D perhaps matches TRBD1 (5 bases). Germline V CDR1 and CDR2: SGHVS, FNYEAQ. This CDR3 region has 13 residues. Trimming shortened V by 4 bases and J by 3 bases, and 10 bases separated the two germline ends. CDR3 sequence reads: CASSSRQNYEQYF. The CDR3 DNA follows: TGTGCCAGCAGCTCCAGACAGAACTACGAGCAGTACTTC. The full variable domain, rest sourced from reference TRBV7-6 and TRBJ2-7, is GAGVSQSPRYKVTKRGQDVALRCDPISGHVSLYWYRQALGQGPEFLTYFNYEAQQDKSGLPNDRFSAERPEGSISTLTIQRTEQRDSAMYRCASSSRQNYEQYFGPGTRLTVT.

Only one count was recorded for this clone. The chain employs TRBV5-1 and TRBJ2-7, with D unresolved. CDR1 SGHRS and CDR2 YFSETQ come from the germline V gene. Between the trimmed V and J ends, which lost 4 bases and 6 bases, there was a span of 14 bases. This CDR3 has 13 residues. CDR3 sequence: CASSPLEVGEQYF. CDR3 sequence (DNA): TGCGCCAGCAGCCCCCTTGAGGTAGGCGAGCAGTACTTC.

The chain combines TRBV6-5 with TRBJ1-4; D call uncertain. Trimming left V 2 bases short and J 0 bases short, with 7 bases between. This CDR3 has 15 residues. Germline V lookup: CDR1 MNHEY, CDR2 SVGAGI. In DNA, the CDR3 is TGTGCCAGCAGTTACGGGAGGGCAACTAATGAAAAACTGTTTTTT. As protein: CASSYGRATNEKLFF.

The chain uses TRBV15 and TRBJ2-3; D perhaps matches TRBD2 (5 bases). The CDR3 is 15 residues long. The ends were cut back, 3 bases at V and 0 bases at J, with 10 bases in the middle. Germline V gene data show CDR1 as LNHNV and CDR2 as YYDKDF (reference sequence). In DNA, the CDR3 is TGTGCCACCAGCAGGGGGAGCACCAGCACAGATACGCAGTATTTT. As protein: CATSRGSTSTDTQYF.

The V call is TRBV30, the J call TRBJ1-2; no definite D call. The CDR3 covers 11 residues. Germline CDR1 GTSNPN, CDR2 SVGIG (reference sequence). V was clipped by 7 bases and J by 7 bases, with 13 bases between them. CDR3 nucleotide sequence: TGTGCCTCCTCTGAAACTTTTGGCTACACCTTC. It is translated as CASSETFGYTF.

The chain links TRBV30 to TRBJ1-1; 8 bases fit TRBD1. V lost 1 base to trimming and J lost 8 bases; unmatched junction nucleotides: 12. Germline CDR1 is GTSNPN and CDR2 is SVGIG (reference sequence). CDR3 length equals 15 residues. The CDR3 loop is CAWSGPGGSDREAFF. The CDR3 DNA sequence: TGTGCCTGGAGTGGGCCAGGGGGCAGTGACCGGGAAGCTTTCTTT.

The V call is TRBV2, the J call TRBJ1-5; no definite D call. CDR1 is SNHLY and CDR2 is FYNNEI in the germline V gene. The CDR3 totals 14 residues. V was cut by 5 bases and J by 4 bases, with 12 bases left in between. CDR3 loop: CASSSPGGNQPQHF. The CDR3 nucleotides are TGTGCCAGCAGTTCCCCAGGAGGGAATCAGCCCCAGCATTTT.

The gene calls are TRBV7-9 and TRBJ1-5; D may be TRBD1 (6 bases). V was clipped by 3 bases and J by 1 base, with 13 bases between them. CDR1 and CDR2 from the germline V gene are SEHNR and FQNEAQ (reference sequence). The CDR3 is made up of 16 amino acids. CDR3: CASSFSGALSNQPQHF. CDR3 nucleotide sequence: TGTGCCAGCAGCTTTTCAGGGGCCCTAAGCAATCAGCCCCAGCATTTT.

The V and J genes are TRBV12-3 or TRBV12-4 and TRBJ2-4; D perhaps matches TRBD1 (5 bases). The germline V and J ends were trimmed by 5 bases and 4 bases, with 9 bases remaining between them. The CDR3 length is 13 residues. The CDR3 DNA is TGTGCCAGCAGTCCCGACAGTAAAAACATTCAGTACTTC. Its translation is CASSPDSKNIQYF.

The chain recombines TRBV7-9 with TRBJ2-7; perhaps TRBD1 as D (5 bases). In germline, CDR1 is SEHNR, CDR2 FQNEAQ (reference sequence). CDR3 length equals 15 residues. V gave up 0 bases and J gave up 2 bases, with 11 bases separating them. The CDR3 reads CASSLAIAGPYEQYF. The CDR3 coding sequence is TGTGCCAGCAGCTTAGCAATTGCAGGGCCCTACGAGCAGTACTTC.

This clone occurred a few times. The rearrangement joins TRBV4-1 to TRBJ1-5; D remains unclear. The germline V and J ends were trimmed by 2 bases and 1 base, with 12 bases remaining between them. Per the germline V gene, CDR1 is MGHRA and CDR2 is YSYEKL. The CDR3 loop spans 16 amino acids. The CDR3 DNA follows: TGCGCCAGCAGCCAACGACATCTTGCAAGCAATCAGCCCCAGCATTTT. Protein sequence: CASSQRHLASNQPQHF.

The chain carries TRBV7-9 and TRBJ1-3, with 10 bases matching TRBD1. Germline V CDR1 and CDR2: SEHNR, FQNEAQ (reference sequence). This CDR3 is built from 15 residues. Trimming at V came to 5 bases and at J to 6 bases, leaving 7 bases not matched to a gene. The chain's CDR3 is CASSARDRGSNTIYF. The CDR3 DNA reads as TGTGCCAGCAGCGCGCGGGACAGGGGATCAAACACCATATATTTT.

The chain combines TRBV6-1 with TRBJ2-7; TRBD2 might be the D (7 bases). Germline V CDR1 and CDR2: MNHNS, SASEGT. This CDR3 has 15 residues. Deletions cut 2 bases from V and 3 bases from J, with 14 bases between. The CDR3 sequence is CASSEYAGADYEQYF. CDR3 nucleotides: TGTGCCAGCAGTGAATATGCGGGGGCTGACTACGAGCAGTACTTC.

The chain is built from TRBV5-1 and TRBJ2-1; 7 positions match TRBD1. The CDR3 is 16 residues long. Germline V gene sequence: CDR1 SGHRS, CDR2 YFSETQ. V was clipped by 4 bases and J by 1 base; unmatched bases: 8. DNA for the CDR3: TGCGCCAGCAGCCCCGGGACAGCAACATCCTACAATGAGCAGTTCTTC. Its translation: CASSPGTATSYNEQFF.

The chain joins TRBV3-1 (or the pseudogene TRBV3-2) to TRBJ2-7; a possible D gene is TRBD2 (5 bases). Germline V gene data show CDR1 as LGHDT and CDR2 as YNNKEL (reference sequence). The CDR3 is 12 amino acids. The V gene lost 11 bases and the J gene lost 0 bases, with 11 bases spanning the gap. The DNA of the CDR3 is TGTGCCGTTCAGAGCGGCTCCTACGAGCAGTACTTC. As protein: CAVQSGSYEQYF.

This chain links TRBV6-5 with TRBJ2-7; TRBD1 is a possible D gene (6 bases). The CDR3 sequence is 14 residues long. Trimming removed 6 bases from V and 2 bases from J, with 14 bases in between. CDR1 is MNHEY, CDR2 SVGAGI, per germline. CDR3 region: CASRRSGTTYEQYF. The CDR3 coding sequence is TGTGCCAGCAGACGCTCCGGGACAACCTACGAGCAGTACTTC.